These 29 T cell receptor beta chains originate from one sample sequenced in a study of T cell clonotyping in hematopoietic cell transplantation. Using immunoSEQ multiplex PCR, the repertoire was profiled, and TCRdb retains in-frame clones only, with some absent. Altogether 10,000 to 15,000 clones are present, over 40% being singletons, with the ten largest covering approximately 11%. Sequencing was performed on peripheral blood mononuclear cells. These receptor sequences come from a man in his fifties or sixties in good health. Some clones in this sample may be carry-over from other donors' samples.

There are a few counts of this clone. The V call is TRBV30, the J call TRBJ2-7; the match to TRBD1 covers 7 bases. J was trimmed by 2 bases and V by 2 bases; bases with no gene match: 6. The germline V gene has CDR1 GTSNPN and CDR2 SVGIG (reference sequence). The CDR3 runs to 14 residues. The chain's CDR3 is CAWSSTGTAYEQYF. The CDR3 coding sequence is TGTGCCTGGAGTTCAACCGGGACAGCCTACGAGCAGTACTTC.

Written as DNA, the CDR3 is TGTGCCAGCAGTTTAGTGGGACAACGGTACTTC. Translation: CASSLVGQRYF. The chain combines TRBV28 with TRBJ2-7; possible D gene TRBD1, 6 bases. CDR1 is MDHEN and CDR2 is SYDVKM in the germline V gene. The V and J ends lost 2 bases and 12 bases respectively, with 11 bases between them. CDR3 size: 11 residues.

Comment on this clone: A clone one base away is much larger, so this may be a read error. The rearrangement uses TRBV29-1 and TRBJ2-7; 7 bases align to TRBD2. Trimming took 7 bases from V and 2 from J; bases not matched to a gene: 14. The V gene's germline CDR1 is SQVTM and CDR2 ANQGSEA. This CDR3 contains 15 residues. The CDR3 DNA is TGCAGCGCGGACTCCGGGGGGACGAACCCCTACGAGCAGTACTTC. Amino acids: CSADSGGTNPYEQYF.

This chain joins TRBV27 and TRBJ1-2, with 7 bases identical to TRBD1. The germline gives CDR1 MNHEY, CDR2 SMNVEV (reference sequence). The CDR3 covers 14 residues. V dropped 3 bases and J dropped 6; count of bases not matched to a gene: 7. CDR3 sequence: CASSFHQGVDGYTF. The CDR3 DNA reads as TGTGCCAGCAGTTTTCATCAGGGGGTAGATGGCTACACCTTC.

The rearrangement links TRBV4-2 to TRBJ1-1; no clear D. V lost 4 bases, J lost 5 bases, and 14 bases lay in between. The CDR3 contains 14 residues. Per germline, CDR1 LGHNA and CDR2 YNFKEQ. CDR3: CASSLWTGGTEAFF. The CDR3 region has the DNA TGTGCCAGCAGCCTCTGGACGGGAGGGACTGAAGCTTTCTTT.

The V and J genes are TRBV9 and TRBJ1-2, with 7 bases identical to TRBD1. Per germline, CDR1 SGDLS and CDR2 YYNGEE. The V gene end was trimmed by 5 bases and the J gene end by 8 bases; junction bases not matched to a gene: 9. The CDR3 loop spans 13 amino acids. The CDR3 reads CASRPQTGQGYTF. DNA for the CDR3: TGTGCCAGCAGACCCCAGACAGGGCAGGGCTACACCTTC. Based on the CDR3 plus reference TRBV9 and TRBJ1-2, the full variable domain is DSGVTQTPKHLITATGQRVTLRCSPRSGDLSVYWYQQSLDQGLQFLIQYYNGEERAKGNILERFSAQQFPDLHSELNLSSLELGDSALYFCASRPQTGQGYTFGSGTRLTVV.

This clone was counted a few times. The rearrangement uses TRBV7-8 and TRBJ2-5; 7 nucleotides align to TRBD1. CDR3 size: 12 residues. From germline, CDR1 is SGHVS and CDR2 FQNEAQ. The ends lost 6 bases at V and 4 bases at J; junction bases unmatched: 2. CDR3 residues: CASSYRGETQYF. CDR3 nucleotides: TGTGCCAGCAGTTACAGGGGAGAGACCCAGTACTTC.

The table lists this clone with a few counts. The chain carries TRBV4-1 and TRBJ2-3; tentatively, D is TRBD1 or TRBD2 (6 bases each). Trimming took off 3 bases at V and 8 bases at J, with 12 bases between the two ends. CDR3 length: 13 amino acids. CDR1 MGHRA and CDR2 YSYEKL come from the germline V gene. This CDR3 reads CASSQGEGGTQYF. CDR3 in DNA: TGCGCCAGCAGCCAGGGAGAGGGGGGTACGCAGTATTTT.

This clone was counted a few times. This chain uses TRBV6-5 with TRBJ1-2, with a tentative D call TRBD1 (5 bases). Germline CDR1 reads MNHEY; CDR2 reads SVGAGI. V lost 7 bases, J lost 7 bases, and 19 bases lay in between. This CDR3 is built from 14 residues. As DNA, the CDR3 is TGTGCCAGCACCTCCGGTCGGGGCATAGGTGGCTACACCTTC. Translation: CASTSGRGIGGYTF.

This clone was recorded only once. This chain links TRBV5-4 with TRBJ2-3; TRBD2 matches at 8 bases. The CDR3 is 15 residues long. Germline values: CDR1 SGHNT, CDR2 YYREEE (reference sequence). The trim removed 2 bases at V and 0 bases at J, leaving 2 bases unmatched. DNA for the CDR3: TGTGCCAGCAGCTTCGCGGGAGGTAGCACAGATACGCAGTATTTT. Protein product: CASSFAGGSTDTQYF. The whole variable domain, filled in from reference TRBV5-4 and TRBJ2-3, reads ETGVTQSPTHLIKTRGQQVTLRCSSQSGHNTVSWYQQALGQGPQFIFQYYREEENGRGNFPPRFSGLQFPNYSSELNVNALELDDSALYLCASSFAGGSTDTQYFGPGTRLTVL.

A few counts support this clone. The rearrangement joins TRBV6-1 to TRBJ2-7; no firm D call. There are 13 residues in the CDR3. Trimming took 4 bases from V and 2 from J, leaving 9 bases between them. The germline gives CDR1 MNHNS, CDR2 SASEGT. CDR3 coding DNA: TGTGCCAGCAGTGGGGTCCAGACCTACGAGCAGTACTTC. It yields the protein CASSGVQTYEQYF.

There are a few counts of this clone. The V call is TRBV6-5, the J call TRBJ2-5; D may be TRBD1 or TRBD2 (5 bases each). The CDR3 consists of 13 residues. CDR1 and CDR2 from the germline V gene are MNHEY and SVGAGI. The V end lost 4 bases, the J end lost 5 bases, and 11 bases lay between the germline ends. CDR3 sequence reads: CASSFRDGETQYF. Written as DNA, the CDR3 is TGTGCCAGCAGTTTCCGGGACGGGGAGACCCAGTACTTC.

This rearrangement joins TRBV30 to TRBJ1-5, with D possibly being TRBD1 (5 bases). The CDR3 has 15 residues. Per the germline V gene, CDR1 is GTSNPN and CDR2 is SVGIG (reference sequence). Trimming cost V 2 bases and J 0 bases, with 11 bases left between them. This CDR3 reads CAWSRGVGSNQPQHF. DNA of the CDR3: TGTGCCTGGAGTAGAGGGGTCGGTAGCAATCAGCCCCAGCATTTT.

The J gene is TRBJ1-1, the V gene TRBV19, with 8 bases matching TRBD1. The CDR3 contains 11 residues. The germline gives CDR1 LNHDA, CDR2 SQIVND (reference sequence). The V segment lost 8 bases and the J segment 8 bases; nucleotides outside the gene matches: 4. Here the CDR3 reads CASSTGGEAFF. The CDR3 DNA is TGTGCCAGTTCCACAGGGGGAGAAGCTTTCTTT. Based on the CDR3 plus reference TRBV19 and TRBJ1-1, the full variable domain is DGGITQSPKYLFRKEGQNVTLSCEQNLNHDAMYWYRQDPGQGLRLIYYSQIVNDFQKGDIAEGYSVSREKKESFPLTVTSAQKNPTAFYLCASSTGGEAFFGQGTRLTVV.

The chain carries TRBV7-6 and TRBJ2-7; D might be TRBD2 (6 bases). The V gene lost 1 base and the J gene lost 6 bases, with 13 bases spanning the gap. The CDR3 has 14 residues. Looked up from germline, CDR1 is SGHVS and CDR2 is FNYEAQ. As DNA, the CDR3 is TGTGCCAGCAGCTTAGGGGTAGCGGTGGGCGAGCAGTACTTC. Amino acids: CASSLGVAVGEQYF.

The chain employs TRBV28 and TRBJ2-7, with no clear D. CDR1 is MDHEN and CDR2 is SYDVKM in the germline V gene. CDR3 length equals 11 residues. V lost 3 bases and J 5 bases, leaving 5 bases between the germline ends. CDR3 loop: CASSFAHEQYF. The CDR3 region has the DNA TGTGCCAGCAGTTTCGCCCACGAGCAGTACTTC.

V gene TRBV30 combines with J gene TRBJ2-7; the D is unclear. Trimming pared 5 bases from V and 1 base from J, leaving 12 bases between. CDR3 size: 13 residues. Germline V gene sequence: CDR1 GTSNPN, CDR2 SVGIG (reference sequence). The chain's CDR3 is CAWDSLLSYEQYF. In nucleotides, the CDR3 is TGTGCCTGGGATAGTCTTCTTTCCTACGAGCAGTACTTC.

V gene TRBV9 combines with J gene TRBJ1-4, with D perhaps TRBD1 (6 bases). This CDR3 contains 15 residues. In germline, CDR1 is SGDLS, CDR2 YYNGEE. The germline V and J ends were trimmed by 4 bases and 7 bases, with 17 bases remaining between them. CDR3: CASSFSPGQGEKLFF. CDR3 DNA sequence: TGTGCCAGCAGCTTTTCTCCGGGACAAGGTGAAAAACTGTTTTTT.

This rearrangement joins TRBV6-4 to TRBJ2-3; 7 bases match TRBD2. This CDR3 is 15 amino acids long. Trimming removed 2 bases from V and 2 bases from J; junction bases left unmatched: 4. Germline loops: CDR1 MRHNA, CDR2 SNTAGT. CDR3 residues: CASSDQAGFTDTQYF. The CDR3 DNA reads TGTGCCAGCAGTGACCAAGCGGGGTTCACAGATACGCAGTATTTT.

This clone was seen more than once but under ten times. This chain connects TRBV6-1 to TRBJ2-1, with D perhaps TRBD2 (5 bases). This CDR3 contains 14 residues. Germline CDR1 and CDR2: MNHNS and SASEGT. Trimming took off 4 bases at V and 6 bases at J, with 13 bases between the two ends. The CDR3 spells CASSGGIGSNEQFF. CDR3 bases: TGTGCCAGCAGTGGTGGAATAGGGAGCAATGAGCAGTTCTTC.

This rearrangement joins TRBV1 to TRBJ1-5; TRBD1 is the table's D call, not checked against the DNA. TRBV1 is classified as a pseudogene. The CDR3 sequence is 20 residues long. In DNA, the CDR3 is TGCACCAGCAGCCGGGACGCCGGGACAGAGTCTTACCCGGCCTACCAGCCCCAGCATTTT. It encodes CTSSRDAGTESYPAYQPQHF.

The chain is built from TRBV4-3 and TRBJ1-1; 7 positions match TRBD1. CDR3 size: 13 residues. Trimming cost V 4 bases and J 11 bases; bases outside gene matches: 10. From germline, CDR1 is LGHNA and CDR2 YSLEER. The CDR3 is CASSPGLDREAFF. Here the CDR3 DNA reads TGCGCCAGCAGCCCGGGCCTCGACAGGGAGGCTTTCTTT.

This clone appeared a few times. V gene TRBV12-5 combines with J gene TRBJ1-4, with TRBD1 as a possible D gene (5 bases). This CDR3 spans 12 amino acids. Germline CDR1 LGHNT, CDR2 FRNRAP. Trimming cost V 3 bases and J 8 bases, with 7 bases left between them. Written as DNA, the CDR3 is TGTGCTAGTGGTTTTGAGGGGGAAAAACTGTTTTTT. It translates to CASGFEGEKLFF.

This chain uses TRBV5-6 with TRBJ2-7, with D unclear. This CDR3 is 14 amino acids long. The ends were cut back, 2 bases at V and 2 bases at J, with 11 bases in the middle. CDR1 and CDR2 from the germline V gene are SGHDT and YYEEEE. CDR3 residues: CASSFGRSTYEQYF. In DNA, the CDR3 is TGTGCCAGCAGCTTTGGTCGGTCAACCTACGAGCAGTACTTC.

This chain joins TRBV6-5 and TRBJ1-1, with TRBD1 matching over 10 bases. There are 13 residues in the CDR3. Germline V gene sequence: CDR1 MNHEY, CDR2 SVGAGI. Unmatched junction bases numbered 4, after V lost 6 bases and J lost 6 bases. CDR3 bases: TGTGCCAGCAGCCTCGGGACAGGGGCTGAAGCTTTCTTT. Its translation is CASSLGTGAEAFF.

V is TRBV7-3 and J is TRBJ2-3; TRBD2 matches at 7 bases. The CDR3 loop spans 12 amino acids. V lost 5 bases to trimming and J lost 5 bases; unmatched junction nucleotides: 1. Per the germline V gene, CDR1 is SGHTA and CDR2 is FQGTGA. CDR3 bases: TGTGCCAGCAGCCCGGGGGGAGATACGCAGTATTTT. Protein product: CASSPGGDTQYF.

This clone was found once. The chain links TRBV30 to TRBJ1-6; weak D call: TRBD1 (6 bases). The CDR3 runs to 16 residues. Looked up from germline, CDR1 is GTSNPN and CDR2 is SVGIG (reference sequence). Between the trimmed V and J ends, which lost 2 bases and 6 bases, there was a span of 17 bases. This chain's CDR3 is CAWSPTGRRRNSPLHF. The CDR3 bases are TGTGCCTGGAGTCCCACAGGGAGACGTCGTAATTCACCCCTCCACTTT.

This clone was counted only a few times. V usage is TRBV5-6 and J usage is TRBJ2-5; the match to TRBD1 covers 7 bases. Trimming removed 4 bases from V and 2 bases from J; junction bases left unmatched: 5. Germline CDR1 reads SGHDT; CDR2 reads YYEEEE. The CDR3 contains 14 residues. The DNA for the CDR3 is TGTGCCAGCAGCCTGACAGGGAGTCAAGAGACCCAGTACTTC. This sequence encodes CASSLTGSQETQYF.

The J gene is TRBJ2-5, the V gene TRBV5-8; no reliable D call. Judging by the DNA end, TRBJ2-7 fits better; the J call may be wrong. CDR1 is SGHTS, CDR2 YDEGEE, per germline. The CDR3 contains 13 residues. In DNA form, the CDR3 reads TGTGCCAGCAGCTTTCAGGTGGGGTACGAGCAGTACTTC. Translation gives CASSFQVGYEQYF.